Shown below are 13 T cell receptor beta chains from a single sample sequenced in a study of T cell responses to AZD1222 COVID-19 vaccine. Assay: immunoSEQ multiplex PCR; the TCRdb copy retains only in-frame clones and omits some. The sample includes 95,000 to 100,000 clones, 80% to 90% of them seen just once. Material: peripheral blood, obtained 28 days after the second AZD1222 dose. Receptors originate from an adult who received the AZD1222 COVID-19 vaccine.

The chain is built from TRBV27 and TRBJ1-1; D perhaps matches TRBD1 (5 bases). With 6 bases removed from V and 0 bases from J, the gap between germline ends came to 17 bases. Germline lookup yields CDR1 MNHEY and CDR2 SMNVEV (reference sequence). CDR3 length equals 16 residues. The CDR3 region has the DNA TGTGCCAGCAGGCCCGGGACTGGACTTATGAACACTGAAGCTTTCTTT. As protein: CASRPGTGLMNTEAFF.

The chain carries TRBV6-5 and TRBJ2-7, with D maybe TRBD2 (5 bases). Between the trimmed V and J ends, which lost 3 bases and 0 bases, there was a span of 9 bases. The CDR3 totals 14 residues. CDR1 and CDR2 from the germline V gene are MNHEY and SVGAGI. CDR3 nucleotide sequence: TGTGCCAGCAGTTATACGGGAAGCTCCTACGAGCAGTACTTC. Translating it yields CASSYTGSSYEQYF.

The rearrangement links TRBV7-9 to TRBJ2-7, with TRBD2 matching over 8 bases. There are 16 residues in the CDR3. Losses at the gene ends were 2 bases for V and 6 bases for J; bases not matched to a gene: 12. Germline CDR1 reads SEHNR; CDR2 reads FQNEAQ (reference sequence). For the CDR3, the DNA is TGTGCCAGCAGCTTAATAGCCGGGAGGGCCTTGGGCGAGCAGTACTTC. Amino acids: CASSLIAGRALGEQYF.

This clone has only one observation. This sequence joins TRBV11-2 and TRBJ1-5; D perhaps matches TRBD1 (5 bases). Germline loops: CDR1 SGHAT, CDR2 FQNNGV. V lost 5 bases and J 3 bases, leaving 11 bases between the germline ends. The CDR3 length is 14 residues. The CDR3 loop reads CASSKDINNQPQHF. CDR3 DNA: TGTGCCAGCAGCAAGGACATAAACAATCAGCCCCAGCATTTT.

The genes are TRBV18 and TRBJ2-7, with a tentative D call TRBD1 (6 bases). The CDR3 covers 14 residues. The V gene's germline CDR1 is KGHSH and CDR2 LQKENI. Trimming took off 6 bases at V and 2 bases at J, with 14 bases between the two ends. CDR3 DNA sequence: TGTGCCAGCTCGCCTAAGACAGGTCCCTACGAGCAGTACTTC. Translating gives CASSPKTGPYEQYF.

The CDR3 region is CASSLGTGAYEQYF. The CDR3 DNA follows: TGTGCCAGCAGTTTGGGGACAGGGGCCTACGAGCAGTACTTC. This chain joins TRBV27 and TRBJ2-7; 10 nucleotides agree with TRBD1. Germline V gives CDR1 MNHEY, CDR2 SMNVEV (reference sequence). This CDR3 has 14 amino acids. V was clipped by 3 bases and J by 2 bases; unmatched bases: 1.

V and J are TRBV9 and TRBJ1-4; D possibly corresponds to TRBD1 (6 bases). V lost 5 bases, J lost 4 bases, and 12 bases lay in between. Per germline, CDR1 SGDLS and CDR2 YYNGEE. The CDR3 totals 14 residues. The CDR3 DNA reads as TGTGCCAGCAGTCTGGACAGCCGTAATGAAAAACTGTTTTTT. It specifies CASSLDSRNEKLFF.

The DNA for the CDR3 is TGTGCCAGCGGAGGCGAGCAGTACTTC. Residues: CASGGEQYF. The V call is TRBV11-2, the J call TRBJ2-7, with a tentative D call TRBD2 (5 bases). The V gene lost 8 bases and the J gene lost 6 bases, with 5 bases spanning the gap. The CDR3 spans 9 residues. Germline assignment: CDR1 SGHAT and CDR2 FQNNGV.

The chain couples TRBV12-3 or TRBV12-4 to TRBJ1-1, with unresolved D. The CDR3 is made up of 13 amino acids. Trimming cost V 4 bases and J 0 bases, with 6 bases left between them. In DNA, the CDR3 is TGTGCCAGCAGTTCAGCCATGAACACTGAAGCTTTCTTT. Amino acid sequence: CASSSAMNTEAFF.

The V and J genes are TRBV4-3 and TRBJ1-5; maybe TRBD1 (5 bases). Per germline, CDR1 LGHNA and CDR2 YSLEER. V lost 4 bases and J 3 bases, leaving 13 bases between the germline ends. This CDR3 spans 15 amino acids. CDR3 DNA sequence: TGCGCCAGCAGCCCCGGGACGCCCTTCAATCAGCCCCAGCATTTT. Translation: CASSPGTPFNQPQHF.

CDR3 sequence (DNA): TGTGCCGCCTCAGAGGGCTCCTACAATGAGCAGTTCTTC. It translates to CAASEGSYNEQFF. The chain joins TRBV10-3 to TRBJ2-1, with TRBD2 as a possible D gene (5 bases). The CDR3 has 13 residues. The V gene's germline CDR1 is ENHRY and CDR2 SYGVKD. Trimming removed 11 bases at V and 0 bases at J, with 11 bases between.

The gene calls are TRBV30 and TRBJ1-5; D possibly corresponds to TRBD1 (6 bases). CDR3 size: 13 residues. V dropped 4 bases and J dropped 3 bases, with 10 bases sitting between them. Germline assignment: CDR1 GTSNPN and CDR2 SVGIG (reference sequence). The CDR3 protein is CAWTGAANQPQHF. The DNA of the CDR3 is TGTGCCTGGACAGGGGCCGCCAATCAGCCCCAGCATTTT.

This chain links TRBV4-2 with TRBJ2-3, with no clear D. V was trimmed by 0 bases and J by 7 bases, leaving 17 bases between them. The CDR3 loop spans 16 amino acids. Germline values: CDR1 LGHNA, CDR2 YNFKEQ. The CDR3 here is CASSQDVRQDRYTQYF. The CDR3 bases are TGTGCCAGCAGCCAAGATGTTAGGCAGGATCGGTATACGCAGTATTTT.